The source of this T cell receptor (beta chain) is a study of beta chain features in type 1 diabetes. This CDR3 is 16 amino acids long. The germline V gene has CDR1 GTSNPN and CDR2 SVGIG (reference sequence). Losses at the gene ends were 0 bases for V and 4 bases for J; bases not matched to a gene: 6. Concerning this clone: Other DNA sequences in the sample encode the same CDR3.

Expressed TCRB transcripts were sequenced, since all the RNA that had been isolated was reverse transcribed. Produced via immunoSEQ multiplex PCR; TCRdb's table is partial and in-frame only. The data contain roughly 250,000 clones, 68% of them singletons. Sequenced sample: naive CD4+ T cells from blood. This TCR was sampled from a man aged 25 to 40 in good health. The rearrangement joins TRBV30 to TRBJ2-5, with 12 bases fitting TRBD2. Here the CDR3 reads CAWSVGLAGGRETQYF. The DNA for the CDR3 is TGTGCCTGGAGTGTAGGCCTAGCGGGAGGGCGAGAGACCCAGTACTTC.